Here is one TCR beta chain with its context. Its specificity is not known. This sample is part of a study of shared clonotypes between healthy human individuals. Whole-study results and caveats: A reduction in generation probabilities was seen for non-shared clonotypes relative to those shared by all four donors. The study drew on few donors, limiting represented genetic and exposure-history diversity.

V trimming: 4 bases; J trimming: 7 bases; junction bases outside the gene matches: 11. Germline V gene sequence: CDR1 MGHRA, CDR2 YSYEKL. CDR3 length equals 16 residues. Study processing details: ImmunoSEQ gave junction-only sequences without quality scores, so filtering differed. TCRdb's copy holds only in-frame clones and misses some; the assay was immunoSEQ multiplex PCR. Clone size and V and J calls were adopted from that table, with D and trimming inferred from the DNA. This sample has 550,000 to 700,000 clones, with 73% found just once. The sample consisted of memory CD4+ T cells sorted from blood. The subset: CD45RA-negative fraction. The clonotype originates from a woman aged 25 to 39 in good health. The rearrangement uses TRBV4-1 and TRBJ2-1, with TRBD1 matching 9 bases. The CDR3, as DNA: TGCGCCAGCAGCCTCCATAGACAGGGGGGGCGGAATGAGCAGTTCTTC. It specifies CASSLHRQGGRNEQFF.